The 19 T cell receptor beta chains below all came from one sample that was sequenced in a study of shared clonotypes between healthy human individuals. The assay was immunoSEQ multiplex PCR, and TCRdb's table has in-frame clones only and misses some. The sample yields approximately 720,000 clones, 92% seen once. CD45RO-negative, CCR7-selected cells formed the naive CD8 fraction, which excluded terminally differentiated effector memory CD45RA+ cells. Sequencing input: naive CD8+ T cells sorted from blood. All receptors derive from a man under 40 in good health.

Details on this clone: One junction end disagrees with the germline gene, perhaps due to a read error. The V and J genes are TRBV11-2 and TRBJ1-1; D gene ambiguous. This CDR3 is 13 amino acids long. The germline CDR1 and CDR2 sequences are SGHAT and FQNNGV. The DNA for the CDR3 is TGTGCCAGCACCTTACGTGCTAACACTGAAGCTTTCTTT. This gives the protein CASTLRANTEAFF.

This chain connects TRBV6-6 to TRBJ2-1; D unresolved. Trimming took 7 bases from V and 3 from J, leaving 7 bases between them. The CDR3 has 12 amino acids. CDR1 is MNHNY and CDR2 is SVGAGI in the germline V gene (reference sequence). CDR3 residues: CASTKSYNEQFF. In nucleotides, the CDR3 is TGTGCCAGCACCAAGAGCTACAATGAGCAGTTCTTC.

This clone occurred a few times. The genes are TRBV4-1 and TRBJ2-7, with D perhaps being TRBD1 or TRBD2 (5 bases each). Trimming pared 0 bases from V and 2 bases from J, leaving 17 bases between. Germline V CDR1 and CDR2: MGHRA, YSYEKL. The CDR3 loop spans 17 amino acids. The CDR3 coding sequence is TGCGCCAGCAGCCAAGAGTCAGGGTCCGCCGGGGCCTACGAGCAGTACTTC. This sequence encodes CASSQESGSAGAYEQYF.

This chain uses TRBV19 with TRBJ2-7; D possibly corresponds to TRBD1 (6 bases). The CDR3 consists of 15 residues. V was cut by 2 bases and J by 2 bases, with 13 bases left in between. Germline lookup yields CDR1 LNHDA and CDR2 SQIVND (reference sequence). The CDR3 protein is CASSIKDSPPYEQYF. The CDR3, as DNA: TGTGCCAGTAGTATAAAGGACAGTCCTCCCTACGAGCAGTACTTC.

This sequence joins TRBV2 and TRBJ2-7; the D is unclear. The CDR3 consists of 12 residues. V was cut by 6 bases and J by 3 bases, with 9 bases left in between. CDR1 is SNHLY, CDR2 FYNNEI, per germline. The DNA of the CDR3 is TGTGCCAGCAGCCCCATTGGCTACGAGCAGTACTTC. The encoded protein is CASSPIGYEQYF. Filled out from reference TRBV2 and TRBJ2-7, the complete variable domain reads EPEVTQTPSHQVTQMGQEVILRCVPISNHLYFYWYRQILGQKVEFLVSFYNNEISEKSEIFDDQFSVERPDGSNFTLKIRSTKLEDSAMYFCASSPIGYEQYFGPGTRLTVT.

The rearrangement links TRBV7-9 to TRBJ2-7; D not certain. The CDR3 is 13 residues long. Germline loops: CDR1 SEHNR, CDR2 FQNEAQ (reference sequence). The V end lost 5 bases, the J end lost 3 bases, and 11 bases lay between the germline ends. CDR3 protein: CASSPHPSYEQYF. CDR3 coding DNA: TGTGCCAGCAGCCCCCACCCTAGCTACGAGCAGTACTTC.

This rearrangement joins TRBV10-1 to TRBJ2-3; no clear D. V lost 9 bases to trimming and J lost 0 bases, with 7 bases between them. The germline CDR1 and CDR2 sequences are WNHNN and SYGVQD (reference sequence). The CDR3 is made up of 12 amino acids. The CDR3 DNA follows: TGCGCCAGGCAGTTAAGCACAGATACGCAGTATTTT. Translating gives CARQLSTDTQYF.

The chain carries TRBV27 and TRBJ2-2; 8 nucleotides agree with TRBD2. The CDR3 sequence is 16 residues long. The V gene's germline CDR1 is MNHEY and CDR2 SMNVEV (reference sequence). V lost 2 bases, J lost 3 bases, and 5 bases stayed unmatched. CDR3 in DNA: TGTGCCAGCAGTTTAGATGCGGGAGGATACACCGGGGAGCTGTTTTTT. It yields the protein CASSLDAGGYTGELFF.

The chain has TRBV7-9 and TRBJ1-1; 9 bases are a match to TRBD1. V shed 5 bases, J shed 5 bases, and the junction held 9 bases outside the gene matches. Germline assignment: CDR1 SEHNR and CDR2 FQNEAQ (reference sequence). This CDR3 spans 15 amino acids. In nucleotides, the CDR3 is TGTGCCAGCAGCCCGTTACAGGGGGCGAGGACTGAAGCTTTCTTT. It yields the protein CASSPLQGARTEAFF.

About this clone itself: Other DNA sequences in this sample translate to the same CDR3. The chain combines TRBV5-1 with TRBJ1-1, with D unresolved. The CDR3 sequence is 13 residues long. Germline V gene lookup returns CDR1 SGHRS and CDR2 YFSETQ. Trimming took 0 bases from V and 2 from J, leaving 5 bases between them. The CDR3 coding sequence is TGCGCCAGCAGCTTGGGCCCCAACACTGAAGCTTTCTTT. It translates to CASSLGPNTEAFF.

Details on this clone: The same CDR3 is also encoded by other DNA sequences in this sample. The chain combines TRBV5-1 with TRBJ2-7; 7 positions agree with TRBD1. V dropped 0 bases and J dropped 2; count of bases not matched to a gene: 2. Germline loops: CDR1 SGHRS, CDR2 YFSETQ. The CDR3 runs to 14 residues. CDR3 amino acids: CASSLGQGPYEQYF. Here the CDR3 DNA reads TGCGCCAGCAGCTTGGGACAGGGTCCCTACGAGCAGTACTTC.

The V and J genes are TRBV5-1 and TRBJ2-6, with D unclear. This CDR3 region has 16 residues. The germline V gene encodes CDR1 SGHRS and CDR2 YFSETQ. Deletions cut 3 bases from V and 0 bases from J, with 10 bases between. The CDR3, as DNA: TGCGCCAGCAGCTCGACGGCCAGCTCTGGGGCCAACGTCCTGACTTTC. Encoded protein: CASSSTASSGANVLTF.

This clone has a single count. The chain carries TRBV19 and TRBJ1-1; D call uncertain. The V gene lost 3 bases and the J gene lost 6 bases, with 8 bases spanning the gap. The CDR3 totals 12 residues. Germline assignment: CDR1 LNHDA and CDR2 SQIVND (reference sequence). DNA of the CDR3: TGTGCCAGTAGTATTTGGCAGTCTGAAGCTTTCTTT. This codes for CASSIWQSEAFF.

The chain couples TRBV10-2 to TRBJ2-2, with 8 bases matching TRBD2. Germline V lookup: CDR1 WSHSY, CDR2 SAAADI. This CDR3 comprises 15 residues. J was trimmed by 5 bases and V by 5 bases; bases with no gene match: 7. The CDR3 DNA is TGCGCCAGCAGTCCCTTAGCGGGAAGTACCGGGGAGCTGTTTTTT. Protein: CASSPLAGSTGELFF.

The chain uses TRBV27 and TRBJ2-5, with TRBD2 matching 10 bases. This CDR3 contains 14 residues. CDR1 MNHEY and CDR2 SMNVEV come from the germline V gene (reference sequence). Germline trimming cut 5 bases from V and 6 bases from J; bases unmatched to any gene: 6. The CDR3 sequence: CASSPSSGSKTQYF. DNA for the CDR3: TGTGCCAGCAGTCCCTCTAGCGGGAGTAAGACCCAGTACTTC.

The chain has TRBV29-1 and TRBJ2-3, with D perhaps TRBD1 (6 bases). Trimming cost V 7 bases and J 1 base, with 18 bases left between them. From germline, CDR1 is SQVTM and CDR2 ANQGSEA. The CDR3 contains 15 residues. The CDR3 here is CSGSGQGLGTDTQYF. In nucleotides, the CDR3 is TGCAGCGGCTCCGGGCAGGGGTTGGGCACAGATACGCAGTATTTT.

Comments on this clone: At one end, the junction sequence differs from germline, possibly due to a read error. The V and J genes are TRBV15 and TRBJ2-7, with 13 bases identical to TRBD2. CDR3 length: 17 residues. Germline CDR1 and CDR2: LNHNV and YYDKDF (reference sequence). The CDR3 DNA follows: TGTGCCACCAGCGGAGAGACTAGCGGGAGGAAGCCCTACGAGCAGTACTTC. It encodes CATSGETSGRKPYEQYF.

V gene TRBV14 combines with J gene TRBJ2-7; TRBD2 aligns across 8 bases. Unmatched junction bases numbered 11, after V lost 0 bases and J lost 4 bases. CDR1 is SGHDN and CDR2 is FVKESK in the germline V gene. The CDR3 consists of 17 residues. CDR3 in DNA: TGTGCCAGCAGCCAAGATGGGACTAGAGGGAAGGGGTACGAGCAGTACTTC. This sequence encodes CASSQDGTRGKGYEQYF.

The genes are TRBV27 and TRBJ2-2; tentatively, D is TRBD1 or TRBD2 (5 bases each). This CDR3 spans 16 amino acids. Per the germline V gene, CDR1 is MNHEY and CDR2 is SMNVEV (reference sequence). Trimming stripped 2 bases from V and 8 bases from J, with 18 bases between. Written as DNA, the CDR3 is TGTGCCAGCAGTTTACCATGGATCCGGGGACCGGGGGAGCTGTTTTTT. Amino acids: CASSLPWIRGPGELFF.